This TCR beta chain was identified in a study of cytomegalovirus exposure and HLA in healthy donors. Background on the study: Earlier findings included approximately 120 million unique TCR beta sequences obtained from 150 million to 200 million T cells.

The CDR3 is 13 amino acids. The ends were cut back, 6 bases at V and 13 bases at J, with 21 bases in the middle. Germline V gene lookup returns CDR1 MGHDK and CDR2 SYGVNS. Study conclusions and caveats: In vitro data verified a few CMV-associated chains as specific for CMV antigens. The study listed under 200 cytomegalovirus-associated TCR beta chains.

Turning to this clone: Its specificity is unknown.

A multiplex PCR was run with 60 Vbeta primers and 13 Jbeta primers. Measured with immunoSEQ multiplex PCR; TCRdb has only the in-frame clones, and not every one. The repertoire has approximately 50,000 clones, about 78% of them found once; the top ten carry 8.1%. The specimen was PBMCs. The sequence derives from a young man in good health and CMV-seropositive. The rearrangement joins TRBV25-1 to TRBJ1-2, with a weak D call TRBD1 (5 bases). This chain's CDR3 is CASSPGGRSISTF. CDR3 nucleotide sequence: TGTGCCAGCAGCCCCGGGGGTCGGAGTATTTCCACCTTC.